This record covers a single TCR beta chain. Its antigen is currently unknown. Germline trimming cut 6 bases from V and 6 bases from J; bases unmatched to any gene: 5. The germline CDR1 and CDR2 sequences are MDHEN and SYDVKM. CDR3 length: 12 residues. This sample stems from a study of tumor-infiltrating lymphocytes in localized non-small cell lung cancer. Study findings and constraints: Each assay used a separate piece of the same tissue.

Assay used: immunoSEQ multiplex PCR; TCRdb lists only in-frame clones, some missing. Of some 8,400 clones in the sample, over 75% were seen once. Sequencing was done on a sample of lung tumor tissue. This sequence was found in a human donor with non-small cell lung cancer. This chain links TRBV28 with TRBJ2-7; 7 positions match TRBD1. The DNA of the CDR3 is TGTGCCAGCAGGACAGGGTTCAGCGAGCAGTACTTC. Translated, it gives CASRTGFSEQYF.